This entry describes one T cell receptor beta chain. Other nucleotide sequences in the sample specify the same CDR3. This entry belongs to a study of blood T cell repertoires in COVID-19. About the study: Acute and convalescent COVID-19 samples came from the United States, Italy and Spain. T cells, B-cell-depleted T cells, or PBMCs supplied cDNA or gDNA.

As handled by the study authors: Amplification of reference gene primers was used by the study to estimate nucleated cell counts. Assay: immunoSEQ multiplex PCR; the TCRdb copy retains only in-frame clones and omits some. V, J and clone size derive from that table, while D and trimming were established from the DNA sequence. Of 190,000 or so clones listed, approximately 79% are singletons. The clonotype was recovered from a man aged 50 to 60 who had recovered from COVID-19. Sequenced sample: peripheral blood.

CDR3 DNA sequence: TGCGCCAGCAGCTTATCAGGGGACTATGGCTACACCTTC. As protein: CASSLSGDYGYTF. The chain recombines TRBV5-1 with TRBJ1-2; D might be TRBD1 (6 bases). With 2 bases removed from V and 3 bases from J, the gap between germline ends came to 8 bases. Germline loops: CDR1 SGHRS, CDR2 YFSETQ. This CDR3 comprises 13 residues.